This T cell receptor (beta chain) was observed in a study of shared clonotypes between healthy human individuals. For the study at large: The study enrolled two women and a few men aged 18 to 49. General study findings and limits: Donors were few, which limited the genetic and exposure-history diversity represented.

Donors included only healthy HIV-negative adults lacking recent acute infections or vaccinations. CDR1 and CDR2 (germline): WNHNN, SYGVQD (reference sequence). This CDR3 spans 14 amino acids. V gave up 6 bases and J gave up 4 bases; unmatched junction bases: 6. For sorted subsets, approximately 0.2 ug DNA per replicate equaled approximately 30,000 T cell genomes. The repertoire was sequenced with immunoSEQ multiplex PCR; TCRdb's copy has only in-frame clones and lacks some. The sample includes around 1,100,000 clones, about 80% of them seen just once. Regarding this clone: Its antigen is unknown.

The V call is TRBV10-1, the J call TRBJ2-5; 9 nucleotides align to TRBD2. This clonotype was sampled from a man younger than 35 in good health. Some clones in this sample may be carry-over from other donors' samples. The specimen sequenced was memory CD4+ T cells from PBMCs. Subset noted: CD45RA-negative fraction. Here the CDR3 DNA reads TGCGCCAGCAGCCCTAGCGGGATGGGAGAGACCCAGTACTTC. Amino acid sequence: CASSPSGMGETQYF.